This TCR beta chain was retrieved from a study of long-term antiretroviral therapy in people with HIV. Overall study results and limits: Specimens of blood were obtained during about 2004 to 2017, possibly under older ART regimens. When set beside controls, HIV repertoires had CDR3 length ranges that were narrower. Pre-ART expanded clones dominated the repertoire at every time point.

immunoSEQ v3.0 was run at survey level. Per-sample TRB depth target: about 35,000-55,000 T-cell genomes. The method was immunoSEQ multiplex PCR; TCRdb's version includes in-frame clones alone and lacks a portion of them. Among 30,000 to 40,000 clones listed, roughly 80% were seen once. Trimming pared 1 base from V and 2 bases from J, leaving 8 bases between. The germline V gene encodes CDR1 SGHNT and CDR2 YYREEE (reference sequence). This CDR3 spans 14 amino acids. This clone was observed a single time. Antigen: not known. This receptor was obtained from a man aged 18 to 29 with HIV. The material sequenced was unsorted PBMCs, taken 1.5 years after starting antiretroviral therapy. This rearrangement joins TRBV5-4 to TRBJ2-3, with D uncertain. CDR3 sequence: CASSLRIDTDTQYF. For the CDR3, the DNA is TGTGCCAGCAGCTTGAGAATTGACACAGATACGCAGTATTTT.